This T cell receptor beta chain was retrieved from a study of T cells in Graves' hyperthyroidism and ophthalmopathy. Diagnosis relied on clinical symptoms, serum thyroxine and TRAb, thyroid ultrasound and orbital computed tomography. There were TCR beta CDR3 regions amplified from RNA transcripts. During a first-round RT-PCR of the TCR CDR3, the HTBI primer set was used. MiXCR, run by TCRdb on the multiplex PCR reads, gives a single entry per CDR3 protein. The sample has 600,000 to 850,000 distinct CDR3 sequences; approximately 18% are singletons. Deletions cut 8 bases from V and 4 bases from J, with 26 bases between. Germline CDR1 and CDR2: SGHRS and YFSETQ. The CDR3 covers 17 residues. This clonotype turned up a few times. The target antigen is unknown. Study findings and constraints: The model forecast ophthalmopathy, anticipating it by a median about six months before onset. Ophthalmopathy was distinguished from stable hyperthyroidism by 13 V-J signatures. Clonotypes that were expanded in thyroid above 0.001 mostly appeared in blood too.

Sequencing was performed on blood. The sequence came from a woman aged 45-59 years with Graves' hyperthyroidism that later progressed to Graves' ophthalmopathy. The genes are TRBV5-1 and TRBJ2-3, with a possible D match to TRBD1 (5 bases). CDR3 in DNA: TGCGCCAGTGGGGCCGAAATGGGTAACTCTGCCTCAGATACGCAGTATTTT. This translates into CASGAEMGNSASDTQYF.